Listed here is a single T cell receptor beta chain. Sample treatment: randomized to nivolumab then ipilimumab (arm A) or the reverse (arm B). Patients had received no earlier DNA-damaging chemotherapy. From thawed PBMCs, live CD3+CD8+ cells negative for CD19 and CD56 were sorted. The entry originates in a study of sequential checkpoint blockade in melanoma. At the level of the study: First-line arms were nivolumab then ipilimumab, or the reverse, randomized 1:1. Maintenance nivolumab came after either treatment sequence.

The repertoire was sequenced with immunoSEQ multiplex PCR; TCRdb's copy has only in-frame clones and lacks some. The sample has tens of thousands of clones, about 88% seen once. The receptor was derived from a human donor with melanoma. This sample comprised CD8+ T cells sorted from blood (inferred from file names), obtained from a patient given nivolumab and ipilimumab in sequence.

CDR3 loop: CASSDKTLLGNTIYF. The CDR3 nucleotides are TGTGCCAGCAGCGACAAGACATTACTTGGAAACACCATATATTTT. The chain has TRBV7-9 and TRBJ1-3; D is unresolved. The germline V gene has CDR1 SEHNR and CDR2 FQNEAQ (reference sequence). V lost 5 bases to trimming and J lost 3 bases, with 14 bases between them. This CDR3 spans 15 amino acids. Using reference TRBV7-9 and TRBJ1-3 for the parts outside the CDR3, the full variable domain is DTGVSQNPRHKITKRGQNVTFRCDPISEHNRLYWYRQTLGQGPEFLTYFQNEAQLEKSRLLSDRFSAERPKGSFSTLEIQRTEQGDSAMYLCASSDKTLLGNTIYFGEGSWLTVV.